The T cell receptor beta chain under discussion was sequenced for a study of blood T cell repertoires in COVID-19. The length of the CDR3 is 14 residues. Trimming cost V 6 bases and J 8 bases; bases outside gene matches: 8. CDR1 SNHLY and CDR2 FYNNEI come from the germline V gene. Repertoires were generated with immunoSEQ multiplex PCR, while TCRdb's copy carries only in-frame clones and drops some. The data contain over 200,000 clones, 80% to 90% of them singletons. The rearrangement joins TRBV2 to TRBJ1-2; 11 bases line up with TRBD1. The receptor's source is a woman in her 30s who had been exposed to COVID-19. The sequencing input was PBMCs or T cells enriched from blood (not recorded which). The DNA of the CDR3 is TGTGCCAGCAGGACCGGGACAGGGGGTGAAGGCTACACCTTC. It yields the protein CASRTGTGGEGYTF.